The 8 T cell receptor beta chains below were found in one sample sequenced in a study of Graves' ophthalmopathy and Graves' hyperthyroidism (dated by TCRdb to between 2018 and 2020). Reads for this sample came from an Illumina HiSeq 2000. For repertoire sequencing, TCR beta CDR3 regions were amplified from RNA transcripts. The first round of RT-PCR was done with HTBI primers and the Qiagen OneStep RT-PCR kit, and was followed by a second round of multiplex PCR, then size selection and purification. The public reads were quality trimmed at Q25 with fastp and then assembled into clones with MiXCR by TCRdb, keeping productive beta chains. A single entry per CDR3 protein holds the most common genes and DNA from its merged rows. The sample records under 250,000 distinct CDR3 sequences, 20% to 25% of which are singletons. About 46% of the sample is taken by the ten largest. Sequences were obtained from peripheral blood. These receptors came from a woman between 45 and 65 years old with Graves' ophthalmopathy. Donor details come from another sample of the same person, matched by shared clones.

This clonotype was seen at least ten times. J is TRBJ2-5 and V is TRBV20-1, with TRBD2 matching over 15 bases. With 3 bases clipped from V and 4 bases from J, the junction kept 12 bases outside the gene matches. This CDR3 spans 18 amino acids. Germline V gene sequence: CDR1 DFQATT, CDR2 SNEGSKA (reference sequence). The CDR3 is CSARPWTSGRALGETQYF. The CDR3 DNA reads TGCAGTGCTAGGCCCTGGACTAGCGGGAGGGCTTTAGGAGAGACCCAGTACTTC.

This chain uses TRBV9 with TRBJ1-6; no definite D call. V lost 3 bases and J lost 10, with 17 bases in between. This CDR3 has 15 amino acids. From germline, CDR1 is SGDLS and CDR2 YYNGEE. CDR3 in amino acids: CASSADLWGNSPLHF. Here the CDR3 DNA reads TGTGCCAGCAGCGCCGATCTCTGGGGTAACTCACCCCTCCACTTT.

A note on this clonotype: A read error is possible here, since a much larger clone lies one base away. V usage is TRBV28 and J usage is TRBJ1-1; a weak D match, TRBD1 (5 bases). Trimming cost V 2 bases and J 4 bases, with 11 bases left between them. From germline, CDR1 is MDHEN and CDR2 SYDVKM. The CDR3 loop spans 14 amino acids. The CDR3 reads CASSLPRVVTEAFF. The CDR3 bases are TGTGCCAGCAGTTTACCCAGGGTGGTCACTGAAGCTTTCTTT.

The chain employs TRBV28 and TRBJ2-7; D may be TRBD2 (6 bases). This CDR3 comprises 16 residues. Germline assignment: CDR1 MDHEN and CDR2 SYDVKM. Trimming removed 3 bases from V and 0 bases from J, with 15 bases in between. DNA of the CDR3: TGTGCCAGCAGTTTCAATTTCGGGAGTCTCTCCTACGAGCAGTACTTC. Translation: CASSFNFGSLSYEQYF.

The rearrangement links TRBV6-5 to TRBJ1-2; D not certain. The germline CDR1 and CDR2 sequences are MNHEY and SVGAGI. V gave up 3 bases and J gave up 4 bases, with 15 bases separating them. The CDR3 sequence is 15 residues long. The CDR3 sequence is CASSYKTFTGYGYTF. The DNA for the CDR3 is TGTGCCAGCAGTTATAAGACTTTCACGGGCTATGGCTACACCTTC.

This clonotype was counted ten times or more. The CDR3 loop reads CASSQGALGTEAFF. CDR3 nucleotide sequence: TGTGCCAGCAGTCAGGGGGCGCTAGGCACTGAAGCTTTCTTT. The V gene is TRBV7-2, the J gene TRBJ1-1; 8 bases match TRBD1. The CDR3 contains 14 residues. The trim removed 6 bases at V and 4 bases at J, leaving 7 bases unmatched. Germline loops: CDR1 SGHTA, CDR2 FQGNSA.

This clonotype was recorded at least ten times. This rearrangement joins TRBV6-5 to TRBJ1-2; 8 bases fit TRBD1. V shed 2 bases and J 8 bases; nucleotides not matched to a gene: 7. The length of the CDR3 is 14 residues. The germline gives CDR1 MNHEY, CDR2 SVGAGI. The CDR3 sequence is CASSYGRGLYGYTF. The CDR3 DNA follows: TGTGCCAGCAGTTACGGCAGGGGGCTCTACGGCTACACCTTC.

This clonotype was detected a few times. A much more abundant neighbour one base away suggests this may be a read error. The chain combines TRBV20-1 with TRBJ1-5; D gene ambiguous. This CDR3 is built from 13 residues. The V gene's germline CDR1 is DFQATT and CDR2 SNEGSKA (reference sequence). The CDR3 protein is CSASGSANQPRHF. The CDR3 nucleotides read TGCAGTGCTAGTGGGTCCGCCAATCAGCCCCGGCATTTT.